Shown below are 4 T cell receptor beta chains from a single sample sequenced in a study of cytomegalovirus exposure and HLA in healthy donors. 60 Vbeta and 13 Jbeta primers were used in PCR. Method: immunoSEQ multiplex PCR; TCRdb's copy keeps in-frame clones and lacks some. Among approximately 140,000 clones, about four fifths were seen once, and the ten largest hold roughly 4%. Sequencing was carried out using PBMCs. Source of these receptors: a woman in her 40s in good health and CMV-seronegative.

The V and J genes are TRBV15 and TRBJ2-7, with TRBD1 matching 7 bases. V dropped 5 bases and J dropped 2; count of bases not matched to a gene: 6. The length of the CDR3 is 14 residues. CDR1 is LNHNV and CDR2 is YYDKDF in the germline V gene (reference sequence). For the CDR3, the DNA is TGTGCCACCAGCGGACCGGACAGGCCCTACGAGCAGTACTTC. Translating gives CATSGPDRPYEQYF.

The chain links TRBV15 to TRBJ2-3; TRBD2 agrees at 7 bases. This CDR3 comprises 15 residues. Germline V gene data show CDR1 as LNHNV and CDR2 as YYDKDF (reference sequence). J gave up 4 bases and V 5 bases, and 9 bases lay outside the gene matches. This CDR3 is CATSYGGRGADTQYF. For the CDR3, the DNA is TGTGCCACCAGCTATGGCGGGAGAGGGGCAGATACGCAGTATTTT.

In the case of this clone: Other DNA sequences in the same sample also yield this CDR3. J is TRBJ2-7 and V is TRBV15; possible D gene TRBD2, 6 bases. Looked up from germline, CDR1 is LNHNV and CDR2 is YYDKDF (reference sequence). The CDR3 runs 15 residues. V was trimmed by 0 bases and J by 1 base, leaving 10 bases between them. The CDR3 nucleotides are TGTGCCACCAGCAGAGATCTCGGGGGTTCCTACGAGCAGTACTTC. Its protein is CATSRDLGGSYEQYF.

This clone was detected only once. This chain uses TRBV9 with TRBJ2-1; 8 nucleotides agree with TRBD1. The junction had 10 bases not matched to a gene; V was cut back by 4 bases and J by 4 bases. The germline V gene has CDR1 SGDLS and CDR2 YYNGEE. The CDR3 is 16 residues long. CDR3 sequence (DNA): TGTGCCAGCAGCCCCACAGGGGGGACGTTTTACAATGAGCAGTTCTTC. This codes for CASSPTGGTFYNEQFF.